A single sample is the source of the 24 T cell receptor beta chains below, sequenced in a study of OX40 agonist ivuxolimab in advanced cancers. Produced via immunoSEQ multiplex PCR; TCRdb's table is partial and in-frame only. The sample holds about 46,000 clones, around 90% seen once. This material consisted of CD4+ or CD8+ T cells sorted from blood, taken in a trial of the OX40 agonist ivuxolimab. All receptors derive from an adult with an advanced solid tumor such as melanoma, head and neck, liver or kidney cancer.

As regards this clone: Relative to the germline gene, one junction end is altered; a read error may explain this. The CDR3 protein is CASSEDGLAGGLVF. The CDR3 coding sequence is TGCGCCAGCAGCGAGGACGGACTAGCGGGGGGGCTTGTCTTC. V is TRBV4-3 and J is TRBJ2-1; 15 bases align to TRBD2. Germline loops: CDR1 LGHNA, CDR2 YSLEER. There are 14 residues in the CDR3.

The chain links TRBV4-1 to TRBJ2-7; D gene uncertain. The CDR3 has 13 amino acids. Per germline, CDR1 MGHRA and CDR2 YSYEKL. Between the trimmed V and J ends, which lost 3 bases and 2 bases, there was a span of 8 bases. For the CDR3, the DNA is TGCGCCAGCAGCCATGGTGTAGCCTACGAGCAGTACTTC. Translated: CASSHGVAYEQYF.

V usage is TRBV4-2 and J usage is TRBJ2-7; no reliable D call. Germline V lookup: CDR1 LGHNA, CDR2 YNFKEQ. The CDR3 totals 15 residues. Trimming left V 1 base short and J 3 bases short, with 13 bases between. This chain's CDR3 is CASSQVGGKNYEQYF. In DNA form, the CDR3 reads TGTGCCAGCAGCCAAGTAGGCGGCAAGAACTACGAGCAGTACTTC.

The chain links TRBV4-3 to TRBJ1-1; D uncertain. Germline CDR1 reads LGHNA; CDR2 reads YSLEER. V was cut by 0 bases and J by 0 bases, with 8 bases left in between. CDR3 length equals 15 residues. Here the CDR3 reads CASSQDASLNTEAFF. The CDR3, as DNA: TGCGCCAGCAGCCAAGATGCCAGTTTGAACACTGAAGCTTTCTTT.

The chain has TRBV19 and TRBJ2-7; the D call may be TRBD1 or TRBD2 (5 bases each). The CDR3 loop spans 14 amino acids. CDR1 and CDR2 (germline): LNHDA, SQIVND (reference sequence). The ends were cut back, 3 bases at V and 2 bases at J, with 11 bases in the middle. CDR3 nucleotides: TGTGCCAGTAGTATTGGGGACGGTCCCTACGAGCAGTACTTC. Protein: CASSIGDGPYEQYF.

This clone was recorded once. V is TRBV9 and J is TRBJ1-1; 11 bases line up with TRBD1. Per the germline V gene, CDR1 is SGDLS and CDR2 is YYNGEE. The CDR3 has 16 amino acids. V dropped 4 bases and J dropped 1; count of bases not matched to a gene: 6. The CDR3 nucleotides are TGTGCCAGCAGCCCCCGGGACAGGGGGACGAACACTGAAGCTTTCTTT. Translation: CASSPRDRGTNTEAFF.

The rearrangement links TRBV5-4 to TRBJ1-2; 8 bases agree with TRBD1. Per germline, CDR1 SGHNT and CDR2 YYREEE (reference sequence). Unmatched junction bases numbered 3, after V lost 3 bases and J lost 2 bases. The CDR3 length is 14 residues. The CDR3 protein is CASSSDRGNYGYTF. The CDR3 region has the DNA TGTGCCAGCAGCTCCGACAGGGGCAACTATGGCTACACCTTC.

The chain employs TRBV9 and TRBJ2-3; 8 bases are shared with TRBD1. Germline V gene data show CDR1 as SGDLS and CDR2 as YYNGEE. The CDR3 totals 17 residues. J lost 4 bases, V lost 3 bases, and 13 bases had no gene match. The CDR3 bases are TGTGCCAGCAGCGAGACAGGGGCCTACCTCCGGGCAGATACGCAGTATTTT. Translation: CASSETGAYLRADTQYF.

The count of this clone is one. CDR3 bases: TGTGCCTGGCGCCCTCCCCAATGGGGACGGGATACGCAGTATTTT. It codes for CAWRPPQWGRDTQYF. The V gene is TRBV30, the J gene TRBJ2-3; D is tentatively TRBD1 or TRBD2 (5 bases each). Trimming removed 5 bases at V and 6 bases at J, with 21 bases between. The germline CDR1 and CDR2 sequences are GTSNPN and SVGIG (reference sequence). The CDR3 covers 15 residues. The full variable domain, completed using reference TRBV30 and TRBJ2-3, is SQTIHQWPATLVQPVGSPLSLECTVEGTSNPNLYWYRQAAGRGLQLLFYSVGIGQISSEVPQNLSASRPQDRQFILSSKKLLLSDSGFYLCAWRPPQWGRDTQYFGPGTRLTVL.

The chain employs TRBV7-8 and TRBJ2-2; D gene ambiguous. Germline values: CDR1 SGHVS, CDR2 FQNEAQ. Trimming stripped 1 base from V and 5 bases from J, with 11 bases between. The CDR3 is 15 residues long. The CDR3 coding sequence is TGTGCCAGCAGCTTAGTGCAGTCTTGGACCGGGGAGCTGTTTTTT. Its translation is CASSLVQSWTGELFF.

The gene calls are TRBV7-9 and TRBJ2-7; D is ambiguous. The V gene lost 2 bases and the J gene lost 6 bases, with 5 bases spanning the gap. The CDR3 loop spans 11 amino acids. CDR1 is SEHNR, CDR2 FQNEAQ, per germline (reference sequence). CDR3 bases: TGTGCCAGCAGCTTACTGGCCGAGCAGTACTTC. This gives the protein CASSLLAEQYF.

The V and J genes are TRBV6-5 and TRBJ2-7; the D gene is possibly TRBD2 (5 bases). Germline CDR1 and CDR2: MNHEY and SVGAGI. V lost 5 bases, J lost 4 bases, and 15 bases lay in between. CDR3 length equals 14 residues. CDR3 loop: CASSGSVGVYEQYF. DNA of the CDR3: TGTGCCAGCAGTGGTAGCGTTGGAGTTTACGAGCAGTACTTC.

The gene calls are TRBV27 and TRBJ2-1, with D possibly being TRBD2 (6 bases). The CDR3 runs to 14 residues. The germline CDR1 and CDR2 sequences are MNHEY and SMNVEV (reference sequence). Trimming cost V 3 bases and J 6 bases, with 12 bases left between them. This chain's CDR3 is CASSFGAGINEQFF. In DNA form, the CDR3 reads TGTGCCAGCAGTTTTGGGGCGGGGATCAATGAGCAGTTCTTC.

The chain has TRBV9 and TRBJ1-4; D gene uncertain. V was cut by 4 bases and J by 0 bases, with 10 bases left in between. The CDR3 has 15 residues. From germline, CDR1 is SGDLS and CDR2 YYNGEE. The DNA for the CDR3 is TGTGCCAGCAGCACCGGCCTGACAACTAATGAAAAACTGTTTTTT. Amino acid sequence: CASSTGLTTNEKLFF.

V usage is TRBV4-1 and J usage is TRBJ1-2, with 9 bases fitting TRBD1. Germline-derived CDR1 and CDR2 are MGHRA and YSYEKL. Trimming took 4 bases from V and 2 from J; bases not matched to a gene: 5. CDR3 length: 15 amino acids. CDR3 loop: CASSPPTGGNYGYTF. The CDR3 region has the DNA TGCGCCAGCAGCCCACCCACAGGGGGCAACTATGGCTACACCTTC.

The V gene is TRBV27, the J gene TRBJ1-1, with no clear D. The CDR3 runs 14 residues. Trimming left V 3 bases short and J 1 base short, with 9 bases between. Germline V lookup: CDR1 MNHEY, CDR2 SMNVEV (reference sequence). CDR3 in DNA: TGTGCCAGCAGTTTTAGCAGCCAGAACACTGAAGCTTTCTTT. The encoded protein is CASSFSSQNTEAFF.

This rearrangement joins TRBV29-1 to TRBJ2-7, with TRBD2 identical over 9 bases. The germline gives CDR1 SQVTM, CDR2 ANQGSEA. CDR3 length equals 16 residues. The V and J ends lost 4 bases and 2 bases, in that order; junction bases with no gene match: 12. CDR3 bases: TGCAGCGTTGGGGGGCTAGCGGGGAAACCCACCTACGAGCAGTACTTC. Translating gives CSVGGLAGKPTYEQYF.

By share, this clone ranks as medium-sized (0.01 to 0.1%). The rearrangement joins TRBV5-6 to TRBJ2-3, with 11 bases identical to TRBD2. The CDR3 has 16 amino acids. V lost 4 bases, J lost 2 bases, and 6 bases stayed unmatched. The V gene's germline CDR1 is SGHDT and CDR2 YYEEEE. The CDR3: CASSPTLAGATDTQYF. The CDR3 region has the DNA TGTGCCAGCAGCCCAACACTAGCGGGGGCCACAGATACGCAGTATTTT. The full variable domain, rest sourced from reference TRBV5-6 and TRBJ2-3, is DAGVTQSPTHLIKTRGQQVTLRCSPKSGHDTVSWYQQALGQGPQFIFQYYEEEERQRGNFPDRFSGHQFPNYSSELNVNALLLGDSALYLCASSPTLAGATDTQYFGPGTRLTVL.

This chain uses TRBV29-1 with TRBJ2-7; TRBD1 matches 7 bases. In germline, CDR1 is SQVTM, CDR2 ANQGSEA. There are 15 residues in the CDR3. J was trimmed by 0 bases and V by 2 bases; bases with no gene match: 7. CDR3 protein: CSVETGTDSSYEQYF. CDR3 DNA: TGCAGCGTTGAAACCGGGACAGACAGCTCCTACGAGCAGTACTTC.

This chain uses TRBV28 with TRBJ2-1; TRBD2 agrees at 10 bases. CDR3 length equals 15 residues. The V segment lost 1 base and the J segment 8 bases; nucleotides outside the gene matches: 5. CDR1 and CDR2 (germline): MDHEN, SYDVKM. CDR3 bases: TGTGCCAGCAGTTTATTGACTAGCGGGTTCTATGAGCAGTTCTTC. This gives the protein CASSLLTSGFYEQFF. Full variable domain (missing parts from reference TRBV28 and TRBJ2-1): DVKVTQSSRYLVKRTGEKVFLECVQDMDHENMFWYRQDPGLGLRLIYFSYDVKMKEKGDIPEGYSVSREKKERFSLILESASTNQTSMYLCASSLLTSGFYEQFFGPGTRLTVL.

The chain joins TRBV27 to TRBJ1-1; weak D call: TRBD1 (5 bases). Germline loops: CDR1 MNHEY, CDR2 SMNVEV (reference sequence). The germline V and J ends were trimmed by 4 bases and 7 bases, with 13 bases remaining between them. The CDR3 has 13 residues. CDR3 nucleotide sequence: TGTGCCAGCAGTTCGGACACCGGGTATGAAGCTTTCTTT. Amino acids: CASSSDTGYEAFF.

V usage is TRBV29-1 and J usage is TRBJ2-1; D gene unclear. There are 13 residues in the CDR3. Germline V gives CDR1 SQVTM, CDR2 ANQGSEA. V gave up 5 bases and J gave up 3 bases, with 11 bases separating them. CDR3 region: CSVPDPDYNEQFF. The CDR3 DNA sequence: TGCAGCGTTCCTGACCCAGACTACAATGAGCAGTTCTTC.

V usage is TRBV27 and J usage is TRBJ2-7; perhaps TRBD2 as D (5 bases). The CDR3 length is 13 residues. From germline, CDR1 is MNHEY and CDR2 SMNVEV (reference sequence). Deletions cut 3 bases from V and 6 bases from J, with 12 bases between. As DNA, the CDR3 is TGTGCCAGCAGTTTTGGGGTAGGGAGCGAGCAGTACTTC. Translating it yields CASSFGVGSEQYF.

The V call is TRBV6-1, the J call TRBJ2-7, with a weak D call TRBD1 (6 bases). Trimming pared 5 bases from V and 2 bases from J, leaving 10 bases between. The CDR3 covers 13 residues. Germline V lookup: CDR1 MNHNS, CDR2 SASEGT. The CDR3 reads CASSRTATYEQYF. The CDR3 nucleotides read TGTGCCAGCAGTCGGACAGCCACCTACGAGCAGTACTTC.